These T cell receptor beta chains were read from a single sample in a study of blood T cell repertoires in COVID-19. Assay used: immunoSEQ multiplex PCR; TCRdb lists only in-frame clones, some missing. The sample holds about 140,000 clones, roughly 73% seen once. Source material: peripheral blood. These receptors all stem from a woman aged 50 to 65 with active or convalescent COVID-19. CDR3s include the opening cysteine and the closing phenylalanine or tryptophan. D genes are given only for firm matches. A row's size may be missing; if present it is once, few, many or a size class.

j_call v_call clone_size d_call cdr3_nt cdr3_aa
TRBJ2-7 TRBV6-5 few TRBD2 TGTGCCAGCAGTTTAGCCGGGACTAAAGAATACGAGCAGTACTTC CASSLAGTKEYEQYF
TRBJ1-3 TRBV4-3 . . TGCGCCAGCAGCCAAGATGGGGGCAGGCTCGGAAACACCATATATTTT CASSQDGGRLGNTIYF
TRBJ2-1 TRBV18 . . TGTGCCAGCTCTTGGGTGGCGGGATTCTCCTACAATGAGCAGTTCTTC CASSWVAGFSYNEQFF
TRBJ2-7 TRBV5-3 . . TGTGCCAGAAGCTTGGAACGGGACGGGGGGCCGTACGAGCAGTACTTC CARSLERDGGPYEQYF
TRBJ1-3 TRBV5-6 . . TGTGCCAGCAGCTGGGAGGGAAACACCATATATTTT CASSWEGNTIYF
TRBJ2-7 TRBV10-1 few . TGCGCCAGCTCGGGTAAAAGCTACGAGCAGTACTTC CASSGKSYEQYF
TRBJ2-5 TRBV20-1 . . TGCAGTGCTGGGGGAGGTGAGACCCAGTACTTC CSAGGGETQYF
TRBJ2-1 TRBV14 . TRBD2 TGTGCCAGCAGCCAAGATCTTCGAGCGGGGGGGTTGGGTGAGCAGTTCTTC CASSQDLRAGGLGEQFF
TRBJ1-4 TRBV6-5 . TRBD1 TGTGCCAGCAGTTACTCGACTTTCGCAGGGGGCGAAAAACTGTTTTTT CASSYSTFAGGEKLFF
TRBJ2-7 TRBV7-2 . TRBD1 TGTGCCAGCAGCTTAGCCGGACAGGGCTACGAGCAGTACTTC CASSLAGQGYEQYF
TRBJ2-5 TRBV5-1 . . TGCGCCAGCAGCTTGGGGCCTCTGGAAGAGACCCAGTACTTC CASSLGPLEETQYF
TRBJ2-1 TRBV25-1 . TRBD2 TGTGCCAGCAGTGAAGGAAATAGCGGGGGGGCCAGGAATGAGCAGTTCTTC CASSEGNSGGARNEQFF
TRBJ1-1 TRBV6-2/TRBV6-3 few . TGTGCCAGCAGTTACTCGACAGGCGAAGCTTTCTTT CASSYSTGEAFF
TRBJ2-7 TRBV19 . . TGTGCCAGTAGTATAGCACGGGCCCGGGGGACCTACGAGCAGTACTTC CASSIARARGTYEQYF
TRBJ2-1 TRBV9 . TRBD2 TGTGCCAGCAGCAGTAGCGGGAAGAGGTGGGCTGAGCAGTTCTTC CASSSSGKRWAEQFF
TRBJ1-1 TRBV29-1 . TRBD1 TGCAGCGTTGCGACAGGGGGTGACACTGAAGCTTTCTTT CSVATGGDTEAFF
TRBJ1-1 TRBV28 . TRBD1 TGTGCCAGCCCTCCCACTACGGGACAGAGGTATAACACTGAAGCTTTCTTT CASPPTTGQRYNTEAFF
TRBJ1-1 TRBV13 . . TGTGCCAGCAGCTTAGGACGGCACTCACAGGAAGCTTTCTTT CASSLGRHSQEAFF
TRBJ1-1 TRBV28 . TRBD1 TGTGCCAGCAGTGGACAGGGCGAAGCTTTCTTT CASSGQGEAFF
TRBJ1-3 TRBV28 once TRBD1 TGTGCCAGCAGTTTATGGACAGGGGGCTCTGGAAACACCATATATTTT CASSLWTGGSGNTIYF
TRBJ1-2 TRBV4-3 . TRBD1 TGCGCCAGCAGCCAAGGGTACGGACAGGGGGACTATGGCTACACCTTC CASSQGYGQGDYGYTF
TRBJ2-2 TRBV5-1 . TRBD2 TGCGCCAGCCTCTCTGGGACTACCCACACCGGGGAGCTGTTTTTT CASLSGTTHTGELFF
TRBJ2-2 TRBV3-1/TRBV3-2 . TRBD2 TGTGCCAGCAGCCAACGGGGTCGGGAGGGGACCGGGGAGCTGTTTTTT CASSQRGREGTGELFF
TRBJ2-5 TRBV9 . . TGTGCCAGCAGCGGCGGGGGCCAGGAGACCCAGTACTTC CASSGGGQETQYF
TRBJ1-5 TRBV6-5 . . TGTGCCAGCAGTCGGGGCGGGACCAGCAATCAGCCCCAGCATTTT CASSRGGTSNQPQHF
TRBJ1-2 TRBV28 . TRBD1 TGTGCCAGCAGTTTATCCCCACAGGGGAGGTGGTATGGCTACACCTTC CASSLSPQGRWYGYTF
TRBJ1-1 TRBV28 . TRBD1 TGTGCCAGCCAGACCCATATAGGGACAGGGGGTACTGAAGCTTTCTTT CASQTHIGTGGTEAFF
TRBJ1-4 TRBV19 . TRBD1 TGTGCCAGTAGTACTACAGGGGGCTCAAATGAAAAACTGTTTTTT CASSTTGGSNEKLFF
TRBJ1-5 TRBV7-3 . . TGTGCCAGCTACGCGCGGTGCCCTCAAGTAGGACAGCCCCAGCATTTT CASYARCPQVGQPQHF
TRBJ2-7 TRBV9 . TRBD2 TGTGCCAGCAGCGTAGGCGGTCGGGGGGACTACGAGCAGTACTTC CASSVGGRGDYEQYF
TRBJ2-2 TRBV11-2 once . TGTGCCAGCAGCTCTAATCCCGGCACCGGGGAGCTGTTTTTT CASSSNPGTGELFF
TRBJ1-5 TRBV7-8 . . TGTGCCAGCAGCTTAGGCGGGAGGAGTCAGCCCCAGCATTTT CASSLGGRSQPQHF
TRBJ2-7 TRBV7-3 once . TGTGCCAGCAGCCCGAACACAGGGTTGCAGCAGTACTTC CASSPNTGLQQYF
TRBJ2-1 TRBV3-1/TRBV3-2 few . TGTGCCAGCAGCCTGGCTAGCTCCTACAATGAGCAGTTCTTC CASSLASSYNEQFF
TRBJ2-3 TRBV11-2 few . TGTGCCAGCAGCTACCAGCGAGCGGGCCTCACAGATACGCAGTATTTT CASSYQRAGLTDTQYF
TRBJ2-7 TRBV14 . . TGTGCCAGCAGCCAACACTACGAGCAGTACTTC CASSQHYEQYF
TRBJ2-3 TRBV15 . TRBD2 TGTGCCACCAGCAAACTAGCGGCCGAGGGAGATACGCAGTATTTT CATSKLAAEGDTQYF
TRBJ1-1 TRBV7-8 . . TGTGCCAGCAGCTTTAGCGGGGGACTCACTGAAGCTTTCTTT CASSFSGGLTEAFF
TRBJ1-6 TRBV6-5 . . TGTGCCAGCAGGGCGACAGATAATTCACCCCTCCACTTT CASRATDNSPLHF
TRBJ1-1 TRBV7-2 . . TGTGCCAGCAGCCTAAGTCGGGTGAACACTGAAGCTTTCTTT CASSLSRVNTEAFF
TRBJ1-5 TRBV30 . . TGTGCCTGGAGCCAAATAGCTTTTAATCAGCCCCAGCATTTT CAWSQIAFNQPQHF
TRBJ2-2 TRBV19 few TRBD2 TGTGCCAGTAGTATAGCGGGGGGAAGCACCGGGGAGCTGTTTTTT CASSIAGGSTGELFF